This TCR beta chain was observed in a study of PD-1 blockade in classical Hodgkin lymphoma. Across the whole study: Each patient was given nivolumab 3 mg/kg through a vein every 2 weeks. Findings of the study overall: Before treatment, complete responders showed about the same diversity as newly diagnosed patients. Some patients began nivolumab under 1 year after ASCT. These patients were excluded from later analyses.

Sequencing was performed with immunoSEQ multiplex PCR; in TCRdb, only in-frame clones are kept and a portion is missing. The sample has some 150,000 clones, less than 80% seen once. Comments on this clone: Its antigen is undetermined.

CDR3 size: 17 residues. V lost 1 base and J 0 bases, leaving 10 bases between the germline ends. CDR1 and CDR2 from the germline V gene are ENHRY and SYGVKD. Every patient experienced relapse after autologous stem cell transplantation, and brentuximab vedotin exposure varied. Classifying best responses yielded complete response, partial response or progressive disease. The TCR originated in a human donor with classical Hodgkin lymphoma. This sample comprised peripheral blood mononuclear cells (PBMCs), obtained before the second cycle of nivolumab. The chain combines TRBV10-3 with TRBJ2-6; unclear D gene. CDR3: CAISEWSLDSGANVLTF. In nucleotides, the CDR3 is TGTGCCATCAGTGAGTGGAGTTTAGACTCTGGGGCCAACGTCCTGACTTTC.